This T cell receptor (beta chain) is from a study of CD8+ T cells in alopecia areata. Study summary: Severity in treated patients was scored by percentage of scalp area affected. Study-wide results and caveats: Lesional scalp, especially alopecia totalis/universalis, showed higher clonality than normal scalp.

The CDR3 contains 15 residues. V was pared by 2 bases and J by 7 bases, with 5 bases of the junction left unmatched. Per the germline V gene, CDR1 is MNHEY and CDR2 is SVGAGI. As for treatment: oral pan-JAK inhibitor, 5-10 mg twice daily. TCR sequencing used cDNA made by reverse transcription of extracted RNA. Sequencing used immunoSEQ multiplex PCR; TCRdb keeps in-frame clones, though not all of them. The repertoire consists of 90,000 to 130,000 clones, with less than 75% occurring once and the leading ten covering approximately 12%. A single count supports this clone. Its antigen is still unknown. This TCR was sampled from a human donor with alopecia areata. The rearrangement links TRBV6-5 to TRBJ2-1; 10 nucleotides match TRBD2. The sample consisted of CD8+ T cells sorted from blood, taken at week 24, from a patient treated with tofacitinib. The CDR3 region is CASSYERGGRNEQFF. DNA of the CDR3: TGTGCCAGCAGTTACGAGCGGGGGGGCCGTAATGAGCAGTTCTTC.